Listed below are T cell receptor beta chains from one sample, sequenced in a study of cytomegalovirus exposure and HLA in healthy donors. The repertoire was sequenced with immunoSEQ multiplex PCR; TCRdb's copy has only in-frame clones and lacks some. The sample holds 150,000 to 200,000 clones, about 70% seen once. What was sequenced was PBMCs. Receptors originate from a woman under 30 in good health and CMV-seropositive. Both conserved end residues are part of each CDR3.

TRBJ2-4,17,TRBV15,CATRTLAGGLSKNIQYF
TRBJ2-4,16,TRBV6-5,CASSYSTGIAKNIQYF
TRBJ1-5,13,TRBV27,CASSFRSDQPQHF
TRBJ2-3,14,TRBV4-2,CASSQGGLADTQYF
TRBJ2-5,14,TRBV2,CASRRGTTQETQYF
TRBJ2-5,15,TRBV15,CATSPTRGIGKTQYF
TRBJ1-6,15,TRBV7-9,CASSLQGAGGSPLHF
TRBJ2-3,15,TRBV18,CASSPGGLSTDTQYF
TRBJ2-7,15,TRBV11-2,CASSSGTSFGYEQYF
TRBJ1-2,13,TRBV30,CAWRYGLEDGYTF
TRBJ2-5,14,TRBV9,CASSSGTEQETQYF
TRBJ2-7,18,TRBV2,CASSPPGLAGVLSYEQYF
TRBJ2-7,14,TRBV25-1,CASSVYGSTYEQYF
TRBJ1-1,12,TRBV19,CASSRGGTEAFF
TRBJ2-4,14,TRBV30,CAWVPGVAKNIQYF
TRBJ1-1,14,TRBV19,CASTQWSRNTEAFF
TRBJ2-1,14,TRBV6-1,CASSEAQGDNEQFF
TRBJ2-3,16,TRBV4-1,CASSQLTSGGTDTQYF
TRBJ2-3,13,TRBV9,CASNQGMEDTQYF
TRBJ2-1,15,TRBV9,CASSTSGGQGDEQFF
TRBJ2-7,15,TRBV5-1,CASSLGGGPNYEQYF
TRBJ2-5,15,TRBV2,CASSEGRRGEETQYF
TRBJ2-1,14,TRBV29-1,CSVDSGTGFNEQFF
TRBJ1-1,11,TRBV11-1,CASSYREEAFF
TRBJ2-7,16,TRBV4-1,CASSHLPGQGPLKQYF
TRBJ2-7,15,TRBV7-2,CASSGTSGTYYEQYF
TRBJ1-1,12,TRBV7-2,CASSSRQSEAFF
TRBJ1-5,16,TRBV30,CAWSAGTGLANQPQHF
TRBJ1-1,14,TRBV4-1,CASSRLLNRSEAFF
TRBJ1-4,13,TRBV18,CASQVRTNEKLFF
TRBJ2-7,15,TRBV6-1,CASTQASSSSYEQYF
TRBJ2-7,14,TRBV7-8,CASSLDRVTYEQYF
TRBJ1-2,16,TRBV18,CASSPQETGEGYGYTF
TRBJ1-1,12,TRBV19,CASSSPGTEAFF
TRBJ1-3,12,TRBV6-6,CASRERGNTIYF
TRBJ2-7,11,TRBV6-1,CASGQIYEQYF
TRBJ2-7,16,TRBV5-1,CASSLGVVAFFHEQYF
TRBJ1-1,13,TRBV19,CASSIAGYTEAFF
TRBJ2-1,13,TRBV5-1,CASKTSADNEQFF
TRBJ1-3,17,TRBV21-1,CASSKAPFLQGPNTIYF
TRBJ2-7,14,TRBV18,CASSPTGVTYEQYF
TRBJ2-1,17,TRBV29-1,CSFRLYPTTMNNNEQFF
TRBJ2-3,16,TRBV7-9,CASSLRAGGASDTQYF
TRBJ1-1,16,TRBV27,CASSVSIAPQVTEAFF
TRBJ1-5,16,TRBV7-8,CASSAPGGVGNQPQHF
TRBJ1-6,18,TRBV30,CAWMYHIGGRFYNSPLHF
TRBJ2-1,14,TRBV7-9,CASSSGSSYNEQFF
TRBJ1-2,13,TRBV6-6,CASQSGQHYGYTF
TRBJ1-4,15,TRBV7-9,CASNLGGQGVEKLFF
TRBJ2-7,15,TRBV10-3,CAISVGPGSSYEQYF
TRBJ2-1,15,TRBV7-9,CASSLAGHSYNEQFF
TRBJ2-5,13,TRBV28,CASSLDRGETQYF
TRBJ1-1,16,TRBV10-3,CAISEDGASPSAEAFF
TRBJ1-6,16,TRBV18,CASSPLPNPSDSPLHF
TRBJ2-6,19,TRBV19,CASSIGGWTEHSGANVLTF